The T cell receptor (beta chain) under discussion was sequenced for a study of blood T cell repertoires in COVID-19. Study-wide context: The study drew acute and convalescent COVID-19 samples from the United States, Italy and Spain. In each case, the material was cDNA or gDNA derived from T cells, B-cell-depleted T cells, or PBMCs.

This clone was observed a single time. Clones were sequenced by immunoSEQ multiplex PCR, and TCRdb holds only the in-frame ones, with some missing. The sample holds 35,000 to 40,000 clones, about 84% seen once. The CDR3 has 14 amino acids. Trimming cost V 0 bases and J 11 bases, with 14 bases left between them. From germline, CDR1 is LNHNV and CDR2 YYDKDF (reference sequence). The sequenced sample consisted of peripheral blood. The sequence was obtained from a man older than 75 with active or convalescent COVID-19. V and J are TRBV15 and TRBJ1-5; D may be TRBD1 (6 bases). The CDR3 region has the DNA TGTGCCACCAGCAGAGATGCAGGGGTCCGGGCCCAGCATTTT. Its protein is CATSRDAGVRAQHF. Looking up the rest from reference TRBV15 and TRBJ1-5 gives the full variable domain: DAMVIQNPRYQVTQFGKPVTLSCSQTLNHNVMYWYQQKSSQAPKLLFHYYDKDFNNEADTPDNFQSRRPNTSFCFLDIRSPGLGDTAMYLCATSRDAGVRAQHFGDGTRLSIL.